These 17 T cell receptor beta chains share one sample of origin, sequenced in a study of T cells in Graves' hyperthyroidism and ophthalmopathy. RNA transcripts were the template for amplifying TCR beta CDR3 regions. With the HTBI primer set, the TCR CDR3 went through a first round of RT-PCR. TCRdb reanalysed the multiplex PCR reads using MiXCR and keeps one entry per CDR3 protein. The sample records approximately 560,000 distinct CDR3 sequences, around 42% being singletons. Source material: peripheral blood or thyroid tissue (not recorded which). These receptors all come from a woman aged 18 to 35 with Graves' hyperthyroidism.

The J gene is TRBJ1-3, the V gene TRBV7-2; D gene unclear. Trimming removed 1 base at V and 3 bases at J, with 7 bases between. Germline V lookup: CDR1 SGHTA, CDR2 FQGNSA. The CDR3 extends over 14 amino acids. CDR3 region: CASSLELSGNTIYF. As DNA, the CDR3 is TGTGCCAGCAGCTTAGAGCTCAGTGGAAACACCATATATTTT. The full variable domain, with the rest looked up from reference TRBV7-2 and TRBJ1-3, is GAGVSQSPSNKVTEKGKDVELRCDPISGHTALYWYRQSLGQGLEFLIYFQGNSAPDKSGLPSDRFSAERTGGSVSTLTIQRTQQEDSAVYLCASSLELSGNTIYFGEGSWLTVV.

This clonotype came up many times. The chain couples TRBV7-9 to TRBJ1-2; 7 bases match TRBD1. The junction had 4 bases not matched to a gene; V was cut back by 5 bases and J by 4 bases. The CDR3 spans 13 residues. Looked up from germline, CDR1 is SEHNR and CDR2 is FQNEAQ (reference sequence). The CDR3 coding sequence is TGTGCCAGCAGCATAGGACAGGCCTATGGCTACACCTTC. Translating it yields CASSIGQAYGYTF.

This chain connects TRBV19 to TRBJ1-2; 8 bases fit TRBD1. The CDR3 is made up of 15 amino acids. The germline gives CDR1 LNHDA, CDR2 SQIVND (reference sequence). With V trimmed by 6 bases and J by 0 bases, 6 bases remained unmatched. The CDR3 is CASSGGQAANYGYTF. As DNA, the CDR3 is TGTGCCAGTAGCGGGGGACAGGCCGCTAACTATGGCTACACCTTC. Based on the CDR3 plus reference TRBV19 and TRBJ1-2, the full variable domain is DGGITQSPKYLFRKEGQNVTLSCEQNLNHDAMYWYRQDPGQGLRLIYYSQIVNDFQKGDIAEGYSVSREKKESFPLTVTSAQKNPTAFYLCASSGGQAANYGYTFGSGTRLTVV.

J is TRBJ2-6 and V is TRBV15; D ambiguous. V was trimmed by 4 bases and J by 0 bases, leaving 19 bases between them. The CDR3 extends over 19 amino acids. Germline values: CDR1 LNHNV, CDR2 YYDKDF (reference sequence). CDR3: CATSISKANTDSGANVLTF. CDR3 sequence (DNA): TGTGCCACCAGCATAAGTAAAGCGAACACTGACTCTGGGGCCAACGTCCTGACTTTC. The entire variable domain, with the rest obtained from reference TRBV15 and TRBJ2-6, is as follows: DAMVIQNPRYQVTQFGKPVTLSCSQTLNHNVMYWYQQKSSQAPKLLFHYYDKDFNNEADTPDNFQSRRPNTSFCFLDIRSPGLGDTAMYLCATSISKANTDSGANVLTFGAGSRLTVL.

This chain uses TRBV11-2 with TRBJ2-7; 9 bases are a match to TRBD2. The ends lost 3 bases at V and 5 bases at J; junction bases unmatched: 8. The germline CDR1 and CDR2 sequences are SGHAT and FQNNGV. The CDR3 runs to 15 residues. The CDR3 region has the DNA TGTGCCAGCAGCTTTAGCGGGAGTAGGACCCACGAGCAGTACTTC. It encodes CASSFSGSRTHEQYF.

The chain links TRBV2 to TRBJ2-7, with 11 bases lining up with TRBD2. The CDR3 length is 17 residues. V trimming: 5 bases; J trimming: 3 bases; junction bases outside the gene matches: 12. Germline CDR1 SNHLY, CDR2 FYNNEI. The DNA of the CDR3 is TGTGCCAGCAGTCTAGCTCTCCCGGGACTAGCGGTCTACGAGCAGTACTTC. It is translated as CASSLALPGLAVYEQYF.

Comments on this clonotype: The conserved closing phenylalanine or tryptophan is absent in this CDR3, likely reflecting a read error. The DNA is omitted, as the CDR3 cannot be located on it reliably, and the CDR3 follows TCRdb's listing. The CDR3: CASSHRDRLNTGELVL. The chain carries TRBV5-1 and TRBJ2-2; the table gives TRBD1 as D, unverified against the DNA. Including both end residues, the CDR3 is 16 amino acids long. In germline, CDR1 is SGHRS, CDR2 YFSETQ.

This clonotype was counted between two and nine times. V and J are TRBV2 and TRBJ1-5; 9 nucleotides align to TRBD1. Germline values: CDR1 SNHLY, CDR2 FYNNEI. This CDR3 contains 17 residues. Trimming cost V 0 bases and J 8 bases; bases outside gene matches: 11. The CDR3 DNA reads as TGTGCCAGCAGTGAAGCGTTACAGGGGGCGACGGTTAAGCCCCAGCATTTT. Protein: CASSEALQGATVKPQHF.

This clonotype has just a few counts. V usage is TRBV6-5 and J usage is TRBJ1-1; tentative D call: TRBD1 (5 bases). From germline, CDR1 is MNHEY and CDR2 SVGAGI. The CDR3 runs to 16 residues. V was shortened by 4 bases and J by 7 bases, with 22 bases between the two germline ends. CDR3 amino acids: CASSLVRPRAEGEAFF. DNA of the CDR3: TGTGCCAGCAGTTTAGTCCGACCCAGGGCTGAAGGTGAAGCTTTCTTT.

This clonotype was seen at least ten times. V is TRBV19 and J is TRBJ2-7, with D maybe TRBD1 (6 bases). The CDR3 covers 14 residues. Germline values: CDR1 LNHDA, CDR2 SQIVND (reference sequence). V was trimmed by 3 bases and J by 0 bases, leaving 9 bases between them. The CDR3, as DNA: TGTGCCAGTAGTATCGCCAGGGGCTCCTACGAGCAGTACTTC. This sequence encodes CASSIARGSYEQYF. The full variable domain, in which reference TRBV19 and TRBJ2-7 provide the parts outside the CDR3, is DGGITQSPKYLFRKEGQNVTLSCEQNLNHDAMYWYRQDPGQGLRLIYYSQIVNDFQKGDIAEGYSVSREKKESFPLTVTSAQKNPTAFYLCASSIARGSYEQYFGPGTRLTVT.

In this sample, this clonotype turned up a few times. The rearrangement uses TRBV20-1 and TRBJ2-5; 7 bases map to TRBD2. The CDR3 covers 14 residues. Germline CDR1 reads DFQATT; CDR2 reads SNEGSKA (reference sequence). J lost 7 bases, V lost 2 bases, and 10 bases had no gene match. The CDR3 protein is CSARFWGGPGTQYF. The CDR3 DNA sequence: TGCAGTGCTAGATTTTGGGGGGGTCCAGGGACCCAGTACTTC.

In this sample, this clonotype turned up a few times. The chain is built from TRBV20-1 and TRBJ2-5; 12 positions match TRBD2. Trimming at V came to 4 bases and at J to 2 bases, leaving 8 bases not matched to a gene. The CDR3 loop spans 16 amino acids. Germline CDR1 reads DFQATT; CDR2 reads SNEGSKA (reference sequence). The CDR3 sequence is CSAIPASGRGQETQYF. Written as DNA, the CDR3 is TGCAGTGCTATCCCCGCTAGCGGGAGGGGGCAAGAGACCCAGTACTTC.

The count of this clonotype is one. The chain uses TRBV7-6 and TRBJ2-7; perhaps TRBD1 as D (5 bases). The V and J ends lost 5 bases and 5 bases respectively, with 10 bases between them. CDR1 and CDR2 (germline): SGHVS, FNYEAQ. This CDR3 has 12 amino acids. CDR3 nucleotides: TGTGCCAGCAGCAGGGGTAACGACGAGCAGTACTTC. Amino acids: CASSRGNDEQYF. Filled out from reference TRBV7-6 and TRBJ2-7, the complete variable domain reads GAGVSQSPRYKVTKRGQDVALRCDPISGHVSLYWYRQALGQGPEFLTYFNYEAQQDKSGLPNDRFSAERPEGSISTLTIQRTEQRDSAMYRCASSRGNDEQYFGPGTRLTVT.

The sample holds many counts of this clonotype. The chain uses TRBV7-2 and TRBJ1-4; 8 bases align to TRBD1. This CDR3 comprises 14 residues. Per the germline V gene, CDR1 is SGHTA and CDR2 is FQGNSA. The V gene end was trimmed by 6 bases and the J gene end by 7 bases; junction bases not matched to a gene: 7. The CDR3 reads CASRDRARGEKLFF. In nucleotides, the CDR3 is TGTGCCAGCAGGGACAGGGCCCGGGGTGAAAAACTGTTTTTT. Using reference TRBV7-2 and TRBJ1-4 for the parts outside the CDR3, the full variable domain is GAGVSQSPSNKVTEKGKDVELRCDPISGHTALYWYRQSLGQGLEFLIYFQGNSAPDKSGLPSDRFSAERTGGSVSTLTIQRTQQEDSAVYLCASRDRARGEKLFFGSGTQLSVL.

The chain has TRBV7-9 and TRBJ2-2; D is ambiguous. CDR1 is SEHNR, CDR2 FQNEAQ, per germline (reference sequence). V lost 1 base to trimming and J lost 4 bases, with 10 bases between them. There are 15 residues in the CDR3. The CDR3 DNA follows: TGTGCCAGCAGCTTAGGGGTCCCAGCCACCGGGGAGCTGTTTTTT. This gives the protein CASSLGVPATGELFF.

V is TRBV7-2 and J is TRBJ1-5; 8 positions match TRBD1. The DNA end is more similar to TRBJ2-5, so the J call may be wrong. The CDR3 totals 14 residues. Germline V CDR1 and CDR2: SGHTA, FQGNSA. For the CDR3, the DNA is TGTGCCAGCAGCAGTGACAGGGGCAATCAGCCCCAGTACTTC. Translating gives CASSSDRGNQPQYF.

The chain joins TRBV15 to TRBJ1-6; D not certain. This CDR3 comprises 15 residues. Trimming took 5 bases from V and 7 from J, leaving 15 bases between them. Germline V gene sequence: CDR1 LNHNV, CDR2 YYDKDF (reference sequence). As DNA, the CDR3 is TGTGCCACCAGCCTCGACGTGGACGAGAATTCACCCCTCCACTTT. It yields the protein CATSLDVDENSPLHF. The variable domain in full, completed from reference TRBV15 and TRBJ1-6, reads DAMVIQNPRYQVTQFGKPVTLSCSQTLNHNVMYWYQQKSSQAPKLLFHYYDKDFNNEADTPDNFQSRRPNTSFCFLDIRSPGLGDTAMYLCATSLDVDENSPLHFGNGTRLTVT.